The text below deals with one TCR beta chain. Its antigen is as yet unknown. The junction and the germline gene differ at one end; a read error may be behind it. Germline CDR1 is SGHRS and CDR2 is YFSETQ. This CDR3 is 11 amino acids long. This sample was taken from a study of post-analysis software for immune sequencing data. Study-wide results and caveats: TRBV5-6, TRBV5-1 and TRBV20-1 were among several TRBV segments more frequent in patients than controls. Compared against controls, patients with multiple sclerosis displayed significantly lower normalized Chao1 diversity.

Carried by the TCR beta cDNA libraries were unique molecular identifiers. From the PCR reads, TCRdb called clonotypes with MiXCR, one entry per CDR3 protein. This sample has hundreds of thousands of distinct CDR3 sequences, with just under 30% found just once. The source is a girl aged 5-17 years with multiple sclerosis. Sequencing input: blood. The V call is TRBV5-1, the J call TRBJ2-5; D is possibly TRBD2 (5 bases). The CDR3 DNA follows: TGCGCCAGCAGGGGAGACAATGAGCAGGTATTC. Translated: CASRGDNEQVF. Full variable domain (outside the CDR3, taken from reference TRBV5-1 and TRBJ2-5): KAGVTQTPRYLIKTRGQQVTLSCSPISGHRSVSWYQQTPGQGLQFLFEYFSETQRNKGNFPGRFSGRQFSNSRSEMNVSTLELGDSALYLCASRGDNEQVFGPGTRLLVL.